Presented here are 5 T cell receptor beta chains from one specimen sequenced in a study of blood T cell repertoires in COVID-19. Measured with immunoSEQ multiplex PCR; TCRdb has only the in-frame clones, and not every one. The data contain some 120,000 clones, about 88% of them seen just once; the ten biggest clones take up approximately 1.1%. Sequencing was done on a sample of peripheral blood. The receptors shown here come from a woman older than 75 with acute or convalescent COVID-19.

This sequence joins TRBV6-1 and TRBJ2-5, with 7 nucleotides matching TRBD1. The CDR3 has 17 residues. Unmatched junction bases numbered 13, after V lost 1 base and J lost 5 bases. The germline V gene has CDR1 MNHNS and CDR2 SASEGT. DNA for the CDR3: TGTGCCAGCAGTGAAGGAACCAACAGGGGTCGTGGGGAGACCCAGTACTTC. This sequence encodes CASSEGTNRGRGETQYF.

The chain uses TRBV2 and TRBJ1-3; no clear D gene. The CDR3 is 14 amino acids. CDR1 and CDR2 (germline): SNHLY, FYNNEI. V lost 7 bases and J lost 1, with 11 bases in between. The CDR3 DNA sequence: TGTGCCAGCACCCCGGGTCCTTCTGGAAACACCATATATTTT. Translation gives CASTPGPSGNTIYF.

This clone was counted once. In DNA, the CDR3 is TGTGCCATCAGTGACTCCACCCCGGGGGGGGACACTGAAGCTTTCTTT. Its protein product is CAISDSTPGGDTEAFF. The V and J genes are TRBV10-3 and TRBJ1-1, with D maybe TRBD1 (5 bases). V lost 3 bases and J lost 3, with 17 bases in between. The germline V gene has CDR1 ENHRY and CDR2 SYGVKD. CDR3 length: 16 amino acids.

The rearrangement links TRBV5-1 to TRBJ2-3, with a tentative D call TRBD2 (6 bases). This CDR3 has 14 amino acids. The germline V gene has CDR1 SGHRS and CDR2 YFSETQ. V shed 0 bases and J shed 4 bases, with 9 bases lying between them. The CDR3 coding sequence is TGCGCCAGCAGCTTGGGCAGGGAGGCAGATACGCAGTATTTT. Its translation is CASSLGREADTQYF.

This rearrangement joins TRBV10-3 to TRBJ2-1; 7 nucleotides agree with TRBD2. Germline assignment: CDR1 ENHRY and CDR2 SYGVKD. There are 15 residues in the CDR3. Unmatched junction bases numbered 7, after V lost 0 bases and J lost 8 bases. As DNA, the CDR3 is TGTGCCATCAGTGAGTCGAGGGAGGGCCGGCATGAGCAGTTCTTC. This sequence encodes CAISESREGRHEQFF.